These 20 T cell receptor beta chains originate from one sample sequenced in a study of breast tumors, draining lymph nodes, adjacent tissues. The lymph nodes were axillary draining lymph nodes from breast cancer patients. TCRdb re-called the multiplex PCR reads through MiXCR, storing one row per CDR3 protein. Of about 180,000 distinct CDR3 sequences listed, more than 25% were seen once; the top ten hold approximately 3.9%. The source material was axillary lymph node tissue. The receptor set was obtained from a female donor with breast cancer. Some clones in this sample may be carry-over from other donors' samples.

The table lists this clonotype with a few counts. A much larger clonotype is one base distant, so this may be a read error. This rearrangement joins TRBV9 to TRBJ2-1; 8 positions match TRBD2. This CDR3 has 14 residues. Germline V gene data show CDR1 as SGDLS and CDR2 as YYNGEE. The CDR3 nucleotides read TGTGCCAGCAGCGCAGTAGCGGGGTCGAGGGAGCAGTCCTTC. Its translation: CASSAVAGSREQSF.

There are a few counts of this clonotype. A single base separates this from a much larger clone, so it may be a read error. The rearrangement joins TRBV12-3 or TRBV12-4 to TRBJ1-2; D is perhaps TRBD1 (5 bases). V was shortened by 4 bases and J by 7 bases, with 10 bases between the two germline ends. The CDR3 is 12 residues long. Here the CDR3 DNA reads TGTGCCAGCAGTTGCCAGGGAGGTGGCTACACCTTC. Its protein is CASSCQGGGYTF.

The chain joins TRBV12-3 or TRBV12-4 to TRBJ1-6; 8 bases match TRBD1. V shed 7 bases and J 6 bases; nucleotides not matched to a gene: 8. CDR3 length: 15 residues. DNA for the CDR3: TGTGCCAGCACAACTCAACAGGGGGGTAATTCACCCCTCCACTTT. It encodes CASTTQQGGNSPLHF.

This clonotype was recorded at least ten times. V usage is TRBV4-2 and J usage is TRBJ1-5; weak D call: TRBD1 (6 bases). V lost 5 bases and J lost 2, with 13 bases in between. The CDR3 runs to 15 residues. Germline V gene data show CDR1 as LGHNA and CDR2 as YNFKEQ. CDR3 loop: CASSFAGDGNQPQHF. In DNA, the CDR3 is TGTGCCAGCAGCTTTGCAGGGGACGGCAATCAGCCCCAGCATTTT.

The chain couples TRBV24-1 to TRBJ2-2; D is possibly TRBD2 (5 bases). Trimming stripped 9 bases from V and 2 bases from J, with 15 bases between. Germline-derived CDR1 and CDR2 are KGHDR and SFDVKD. CDR3 length: 15 amino acids. The CDR3 nucleotides read TGTGCCACCTCCACGGCGGGTCGCAACACCGGGGAGCTGTTTTTT. Amino acids: CATSTAGRNTGELFF.

This clonotype was detected many times. This chain links TRBV18 with TRBJ1-6, with unresolved D. V was cut by 2 bases and J by 7 bases, with 12 bases left in between. CDR3 length: 15 amino acids. Germline lookup yields CDR1 KGHSH and CDR2 LQKENI. For the CDR3, the DNA is TGTGCCAGCTCACCAATGGTTCAACCCAATTCACCCCTCCACTTT. It yields the protein CASSPMVQPNSPLHF.

This chain uses TRBV7-2 with TRBJ2-3; D remains ambiguous. The germline CDR1 and CDR2 sequences are SGHTA and FQGNSA. The CDR3 length is 13 residues. V was shortened by 5 bases and J by 0 bases, with 6 bases between the two germline ends. Here the CDR3 reads CASSEQSTDTQYF. The CDR3 coding sequence is TGTGCCAGCAGCGAGCAGAGCACAGATACGCAGTATTTT.

There are many counts of this clonotype. Being one base from a much bigger clone, this may be a read error. The rearrangement joins TRBV19 to TRBJ2-7, with 9 nucleotides matching TRBD2. From germline, CDR1 is LNHDA and CDR2 SQIVND (reference sequence). The CDR3 totals 16 residues. In DNA, the CDR3 is TGTGGCAGTAGTATAGTTGCGGGAGGGACCAACTACGAGCAGTACTTC. Protein sequence: CGSSIVAGGTNYEQYF.

This clonotype has a count of ten or more. The chain combines TRBV6-5 with TRBJ2-5; D possibly uses TRBD1 or TRBD2 (6 bases each). The CDR3 is 15 residues long. Germline V gene data show CDR1 as MNHEY and CDR2 as SVGAGI. V was pared by 6 bases and J by 4 bases, with 18 bases between. CDR3 nucleotides: TGTGCCAGCAGCCTCGCTAGGGGGGCGAGAGAGACCCAGTACTTC. It codes for CASSLARGARETQYF.

The chain uses TRBV29-1 and TRBJ1-2, with D perhaps TRBD1 (5 bases). The germline V and J ends were trimmed by 3 bases and 4 bases, with 15 bases remaining between them. This CDR3 is 14 amino acids long. Germline CDR1 and CDR2: SQVTM and ANQGSEA. Here the CDR3 reads CSVEGGNRFYGYTF. The CDR3 region has the DNA TGCAGCGTTGAGGGTGGTAACAGGTTCTATGGCTACACCTTC.

This clonotype was seen ten or more times. The chain links TRBV10-3 to TRBJ2-3, with 9 bases lining up with TRBD2. V was pared by 3 bases and J by 4 bases, with 11 bases of the junction left unmatched. The CDR3 length is 17 residues. Germline-derived CDR1 and CDR2 are ENHRY and SYGVKD. In DNA form, the CDR3 reads TGTGCCATCAGTGATTCAGGGACTAGCTGGGGGGCAGATACGCAGTATTTT. It specifies CAISDSGTSWGADTQYF.

The table lists this clonotype with many counts. The rearrangement joins TRBV10-3 to TRBJ1-5, with unresolved D. CDR1 and CDR2 (germline): ENHRY, SYGVKD. The length of the CDR3 is 16 residues. V was trimmed by 2 bases and J by 0 bases, leaving 11 bases between them. CDR3 coding DNA: TGTGCCATCAGTGAGGTGTCCAGAGATAGCAATCAGCCCCAGCATTTT. Protein: CAISEVSRDSNQPQHF.

J is TRBJ2-7 and V is TRBV4-2, with TRBD2 matching 10 bases. This CDR3 has 17 amino acids. Germline CDR1 LGHNA, CDR2 YNFKEQ. Unmatched junction bases numbered 11, after V lost 4 bases and J lost 2 bases. CDR3 in amino acids: CASSPGGSAGGPYEQYF. DNA for the CDR3: TGTGCCAGCAGCCCAGGGGGCTCAGCGGGAGGGCCCTACGAGCAGTACTTC.

Many counts were recorded for this clonotype. This chain joins TRBV4-1 and TRBJ2-7; D is unclear. CDR1 and CDR2 from the germline V gene are MGHRA and YSYEKL. Trimming removed 0 bases at V and 4 bases at J, with 7 bases between. This CDR3 is 13 amino acids long. The CDR3: CASSQEPPYEQYF. The CDR3 bases are TGCGCCAGCAGCCAAGAACCGCCGTACGAGCAGTACTTC.

Many counts were recorded for this clonotype. This chain connects TRBV2 to TRBJ2-7; 9 bases are a match to TRBD1. The V and J ends lost 6 bases and 2 bases, in that order; junction bases with no gene match: 8. Germline loops: CDR1 SNHLY, CDR2 FYNNEI. This CDR3 comprises 15 residues. DNA of the CDR3: TGTGCCAGCAGGGGGGGACAGGGAAGGCCCTACGAGCAGTACTTC. Its translation: CASRGGQGRPYEQYF. Full variable domain (rest looked up from reference TRBV2 and TRBJ2-7): EPEVTQTPSHQVTQMGQEVILRCVPISNHLYFYWYRQILGQKVEFLVSFYNNEISEKSEIFDDQFSVERPDGSNFTLKIRSTKLEDSAMYFCASRGGQGRPYEQYFGPGTRLTVT.

This clonotype was observed many times. This chain uses TRBV6-1 with TRBJ1-6; D unclear. V dropped 9 bases and J dropped 8 bases, with 17 bases sitting between them. Germline CDR1 reads MNHNS; CDR2 reads SASEGT. The CDR3 length is 14 residues. The CDR3 sequence: CASREMVGDSPLHF. The CDR3 DNA sequence: TGTGCCAGTAGGGAAATGGTGGGCGATTCACCCCTCCACTTT.

This clonotype has a count of ten or more. The CDR3 sequence is CSAYVASGSYEQYF. The CDR3 DNA sequence: TGCAGTGCCTACGTGGCCAGCGGGAGTTACGAGCAGTACTTC. The chain employs TRBV20-1 and TRBJ2-7; 8 bases agree with TRBD2. Per the germline V gene, CDR1 is DFQATT and CDR2 is SNEGSKA (reference sequence). The J segment lost 4 bases and the V segment lost 6 bases, leaving 11 bases of the junction unmatched. There are 14 residues in the CDR3.

This clonotype was recorded many times. The J gene is TRBJ2-5, the V gene TRBV14; D gene unclear. V was shortened by 2 bases and J by 5 bases, with 12 bases between the two germline ends. Germline V gene lookup returns CDR1 SGHDN and CDR2 FVKESK. The CDR3 length is 14 residues. CDR3 coding DNA: TGTGCCAGCAGCCAAATTCAACAACTGGAGACCCAGTACTTC. Amino acid sequence: CASSQIQQLETQYF.

Ten or more counts support this clonotype. This chain links TRBV11-2 with TRBJ2-3; 7 bases fit TRBD1. V lost 5 bases, J lost 2 bases, and 4 bases stayed unmatched. CDR1 and CDR2 from the germline V gene are SGHAT and FQNNGV. The CDR3 contains 14 residues. The CDR3 reads CASSRTGFTDTQYF. The CDR3 nucleotides are TGTGCCAGCAGCAGGACAGGCTTCACAGATACGCAGTATTTT.

This clonotype was seen only a few times. This clone may be a read error of a much larger clone one base away. V is TRBV12-5 and J is TRBJ2-7; D is unclear. Trimming took 3 bases from V and 7 from J, leaving 10 bases between them. CDR1 and CDR2 from the germline V gene are LGHNT and FRNRAP. This CDR3 comprises 12 residues. The CDR3 loop is CASGFFTLEQYF. The CDR3 DNA is TGTGCTAGTGGTTTCTTCACGCTGGAGCAGTACTTC.